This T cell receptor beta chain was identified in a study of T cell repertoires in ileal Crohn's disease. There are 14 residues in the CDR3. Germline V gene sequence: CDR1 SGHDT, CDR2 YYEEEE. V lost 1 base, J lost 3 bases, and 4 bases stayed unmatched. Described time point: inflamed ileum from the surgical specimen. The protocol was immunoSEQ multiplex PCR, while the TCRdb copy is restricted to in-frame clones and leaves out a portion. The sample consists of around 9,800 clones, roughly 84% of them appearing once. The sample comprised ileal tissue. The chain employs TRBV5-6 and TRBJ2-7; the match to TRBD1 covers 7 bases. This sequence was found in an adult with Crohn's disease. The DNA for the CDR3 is TGTGCCAGCAGCTTGAGGGCAGGGGGCTACGAGCAGTACGTC. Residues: CASSLRAGGYEQYV.